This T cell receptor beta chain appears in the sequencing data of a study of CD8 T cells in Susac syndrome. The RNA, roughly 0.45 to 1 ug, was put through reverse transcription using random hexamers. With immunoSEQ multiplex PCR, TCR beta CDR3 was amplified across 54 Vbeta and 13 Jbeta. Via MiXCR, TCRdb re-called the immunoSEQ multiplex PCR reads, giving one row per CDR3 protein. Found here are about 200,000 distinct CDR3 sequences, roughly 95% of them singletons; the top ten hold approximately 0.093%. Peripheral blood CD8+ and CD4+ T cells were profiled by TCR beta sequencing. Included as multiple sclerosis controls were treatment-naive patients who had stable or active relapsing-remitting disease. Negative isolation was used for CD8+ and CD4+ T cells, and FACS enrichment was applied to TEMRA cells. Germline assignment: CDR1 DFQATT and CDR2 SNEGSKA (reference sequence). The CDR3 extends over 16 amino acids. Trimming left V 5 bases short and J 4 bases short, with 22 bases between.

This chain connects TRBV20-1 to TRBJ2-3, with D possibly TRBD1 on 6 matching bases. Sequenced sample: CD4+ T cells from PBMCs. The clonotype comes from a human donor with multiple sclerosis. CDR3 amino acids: CSAPRDRSYGADTQYF. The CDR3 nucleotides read TGCAGTGCTCCCCGAGACAGGTCTTACGGGGCAGATACGCAGTATTTT.